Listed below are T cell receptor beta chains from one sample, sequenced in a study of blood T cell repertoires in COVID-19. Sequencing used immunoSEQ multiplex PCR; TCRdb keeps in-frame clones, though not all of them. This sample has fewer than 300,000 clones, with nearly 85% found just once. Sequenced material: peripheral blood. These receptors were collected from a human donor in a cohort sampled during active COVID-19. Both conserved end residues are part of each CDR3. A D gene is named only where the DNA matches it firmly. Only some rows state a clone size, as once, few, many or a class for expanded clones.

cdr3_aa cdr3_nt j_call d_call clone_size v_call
CASSQSTLVGEQYF TGCGCCAGCAGTCAATCGACACTAGTTGGCGAGCAGTACTTC TRBJ2-7 . . TRBV23-1
CASFTGYGNTIYF TGTGCCAGCTTTACAGGCTACGGAAACACCATATATTTT TRBJ1-3 . . TRBV12-3/TRBV12-4
CASSSGEDSQETQYF TGTGCCAGTAGTTCCGGTGAGGACAGCCAAGAGACCCAGTACTTC TRBJ2-5 . . TRBV19
CASSKDRGLYNEQFF TGTGCCAGCAGCAAAGACAGGGGACTCTACAATGAGCAGTTCTTC TRBJ2-1 TRBD1 . TRBV6-2/TRBV6-3
CASSEWDRGLTEAFF TGTGCCAGCAGTGAATGGGACAGGGGGCTGACTGAAGCTTTCTTT TRBJ1-1 TRBD1 . TRBV2
CASSLKILGIGGNQPQHF TGTGCCAGCAGTTTGAAGATATTAGGAATCGGAGGCAATCAGCCCCAGCATTTT TRBJ1-5 . . TRBV28
CASSLTQHGYTF TGTGCCAGCAGTTTGACACAACACGGCTACACCTTC TRBJ1-2 . . TRBV28
CASSRPLQGFHTEAFF TGTGCCAGCAGTCGACCCCTCCAGGGGTTCCACACTGAAGCTTTCTTT TRBJ1-1 . . TRBV6-6
CASSSPGQGAYF TGTGCCAGCAGTTCACCGGGACAGGGGGCTTACTTC TRBJ2-7 TRBD1 few TRBV2
CASSVEPTASSEQFF TGTGCCAGCAGCGTAGAGCCCACCGCCTCGAGTGAGCAGTTCTTC TRBJ2-1 . . TRBV9
CASSQKGGLEFDTQYF TGTGCCAGCAGCCAAAAGGGGGGACTAGAGTTTGATACGCAGTATTTT TRBJ2-3 TRBD2 . TRBV7-8
CASSPSSGSGIDTQYF TGTGCCAGCAGCCCCTCGAGCGGGAGTGGGATAGATACGCAGTATTTT TRBJ2-3 TRBD2 . TRBV4-2
CASRGGTSGIYEQYF TGTGCCAGCAGAGGCGGGACTAGCGGGATTTACGAGCAGTACTTC TRBJ2-7 TRBD2 . TRBV3-1/TRBV3-2
CATSDALAGEREGELFF TGTGCCACCAGTGATGCACTAGCGGGAGAACGAGAGGGGGAGCTGTTTTTT TRBJ2-2 TRBD2 . TRBV24-1
CASSLSSGRGETQYF TGTGCCAGCAGCTTATCAAGCGGGAGAGGAGAGACCCAGTACTTC TRBJ2-5 TRBD2 . TRBV7-2
CASNGLVGDEQYF TGTGCCAGTAATGGACTAGTCGGCGACGAGCAGTACTTC TRBJ2-7 TRBD2 once TRBV19
CASSSPGTGVREQYF TGTGCCAGCAGTTCGCCCGGGACAGGGGTACGCGAGCAGTACTTC TRBJ2-7 TRBD1 . TRBV27
CASMQNYGYTF TGTGCCAGCATGCAGAACTATGGCTACACCTTC TRBJ1-2 . . TRBV9
CATSQQRGGYGYTF TGTGCCACCAGCCAACAGAGGGGGGGGTATGGCTACACCTTC TRBJ1-2 . few TRBV15
CASSYRMSRAFYEQYF TGTGCCAGCAGTTACCGTATGAGCAGGGCTTTCTACGAGCAGTACTTC TRBJ2-7 . . TRBV6-5
CASSQVGTGGSGANVLTF TGCGCCAGCAGCCAAGTGGGGACAGGGGGTTCTGGGGCCAACGTCCTGACTTTC TRBJ2-6 TRBD1 . TRBV4-1
CAISESGRAVEQYF TGTGCCATCAGTGAAAGCGGGAGGGCGGTTGAGCAGTACTTC TRBJ2-7 TRBD2 . TRBV10-3
CASSLYSGPTDTQYF TGTGCCAGCAGTTTATATAGCGGACCCACAGATACGCAGTATTTT TRBJ2-3 . . TRBV27
CAISDSGREQFF TGTGCCATCAGTGATAGCGGGAGGGAGCAGTTCTTC TRBJ2-1 TRBD2 . TRBV10-3
CASSYSRGRGDQPQHF TGTGCCAGCAGTTACTCGAGAGGGAGGGGGGATCAGCCCCAGCATTTT TRBJ1-5 . . TRBV6-5
CASSLRQFGDGYTF TGCGCCAGCAGCTTGAGGCAGTTCGGGGATGGCTACACCTTC TRBJ1-2 . . TRBV5-1
CASSTGQGSSYNEQFF TGCGCCAGCAGCACAGGACAGGGGAGCTCCTACAATGAGCAGTTCTTC TRBJ2-1 TRBD1 . TRBV5-1
CSVKSSGANVLTF TGCAGCGTAAAGAGCTCTGGGGCCAACGTCCTGACTTTC TRBJ2-6 . . TRBV29-1
CASSMDRGNGYTF TGTGCCAGCAGCATGGACAGGGGGAACGGCTACACCTTC TRBJ1-2 TRBD1 few TRBV7-3
CASGGTGLGEQYF TGTGCCAGCGGGGGGACAGGGTTGGGAGAGCAGTACTTC TRBJ2-7 TRBD1 once TRBV6-5
CASSTPDTYNEQFF TGTGCCAGCAGCACCCCGGACACTTACAATGAGCAGTTCTTC TRBJ2-1 . . TRBV13
CASSHSIAGNTGELFF TGTGCCAGCAGCCACTCGATAGCGGGGAACACCGGGGAGCTGTTTTTT TRBJ2-2 TRBD2 . TRBV3-1/TRBV3-2
CASKAQPKVDSPLHF TGTGCCAGTAAGGCACAGCCAAAGGTGGATTCACCCCTCCACTTT TRBJ1-6 . once TRBV27
CASSPFPLGGKITDTQYF TGTGCCAGCTCACCATTCCCCCTCGGGGGGAAGATCACAGATACGCAGTATTTT TRBJ2-3 TRBD2 . TRBV18
CASSAREHPSGANVLTF TGTGCCAGCAGCGCCCGGGAGCATCCGTCTGGGGCCAACGTCCTGACTTTC TRBJ2-6 . . TRBV7-9
CASSLQGGYEQYF TGTGCCAGCAGCCTCCAAGGAGGTTACGAGCAGTACTTC TRBJ2-7 . once TRBV7-2
CASSPDQGSRLAPLHF TGTGCCAGCAGCCCGGACCAGGGATCAAGGCTTGCACCCCTCCACTTT TRBJ1-6 . . TRBV7-9
CASSVGPANEKLFF TGTGCCAGCAGCGTAGGGCCAGCGAATGAAAAACTGTTTTTT TRBJ1-4 . . TRBV9
CASSYGQENTEAFF TGCGCCAGCAGTTACGGACAGGAGAACACTGAAGCTTTCTTT TRBJ1-1 TRBD1 . TRBV4-1
CASSLGLAESSYEQYF TGTGCCAGCAGTTTAGGCCTAGCGGAGAGCTCCTACGAGCAGTACTTC TRBJ2-7 TRBD2 few TRBV27
CASSPWRGTTDTQYF TGTGCCAGCTCACCGTGGAGGGGTACCACAGATACGCAGTATTTT TRBJ2-3 . . TRBV18
CASSQEGGSNQPQHF TGTGCCAGCAGCCAAGAAGGAGGGAGCAATCAGCCCCAGCATTTT TRBJ1-5 . . TRBV4-2
CASTPPGLKETQYF TGTGCCAGCACCCCTCCGGGACTTAAAGAGACCCAGTACTTC TRBJ2-5 . . TRBV7-2
CASSPTGLAPSVHF TGTGCCAGTAGTCCGACAGGCCTAGCTCCTTCTGTCCACTTT TRBJ1-6 . once TRBV19
CATSAGRLEKLFF TGCGCCACTTCGGCGGGGAGACTTGAAAAACTGTTTTTT TRBJ1-4 . . TRBV10-1
CSVGPGVGTEAFF TGCAGCGTTGGCCCAGGGGTTGGGACTGAAGCTTTCTTT TRBJ1-1 . . TRBV29-1
CASSLPGGSNNSPLHF TGTGCCAGCAGCTTGCCAGGAGGTAGTAATAATTCACCCCTCCACTTT TRBJ1-6 . once TRBV7-2
CASSFRQGTVNTEAFF TGTGCCAGCAGCTTTAGGCAGGGCACCGTGAACACTGAAGCTTTCTTT TRBJ1-1 . . TRBV5-6
CASSQDGKTQYF TGTGCCAGCAGCCAAGATGGCAAGACCCAGTACTTC TRBJ2-5 . . TRBV3-1/TRBV3-2
CASSDGSRVRQYF TGCGCCAGCAGTGATGGCTCCCGGGTAAGGCAGTACTTC TRBJ2-7 . . TRBV10-2